This entry describes one T cell receptor (beta chain). This entry is derived from a study of control samples from healthy donors and cancer patients. This CDR3 spans 13 amino acids. Per germline, CDR1 LGHDT and CDR2 YNNKEL (reference sequence). The trim removed 1 base at V and 8 bases at J, leaving 1 base unmatched. The protocol was immunoSEQ multiplex PCR, while the TCRdb copy is restricted to in-frame clones and leaves out a portion. This table has roughly 180,000 clones, about nine tenths appearing once. This clonotype originated in a woman aged 40 to 55 in good health. Material for sequencing was blood. The chain carries TRBV3-1 (or the pseudogene TRBV3-2) and TRBJ1-2; TRBD1 aligns across 10 bases. The CDR3 DNA reads TGTGCCAGCAGCCAAGGGGACAGGGGAGGCTACACCTTC. Translation: CASSQGDRGGYTF.